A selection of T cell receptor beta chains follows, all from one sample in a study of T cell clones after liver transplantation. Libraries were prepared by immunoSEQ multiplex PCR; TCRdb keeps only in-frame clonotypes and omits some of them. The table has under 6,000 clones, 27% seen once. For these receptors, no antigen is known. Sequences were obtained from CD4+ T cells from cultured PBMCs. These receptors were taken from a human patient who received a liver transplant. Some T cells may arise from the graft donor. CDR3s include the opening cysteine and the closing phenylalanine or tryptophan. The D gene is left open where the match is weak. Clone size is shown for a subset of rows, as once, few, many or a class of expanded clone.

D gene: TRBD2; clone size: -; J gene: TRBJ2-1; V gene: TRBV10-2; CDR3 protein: CASRTSGTSEQFF; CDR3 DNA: TGCGCCAGCAGGACTAGCGGGACAAGTGAGCAGTTCTTC
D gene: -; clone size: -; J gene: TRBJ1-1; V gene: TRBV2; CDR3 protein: CASSEALFGAGEAFF; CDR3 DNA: TGTGCCAGCAGTGAAGCGCTTTTTGGGGCGGGAGAAGCTTTCTTT
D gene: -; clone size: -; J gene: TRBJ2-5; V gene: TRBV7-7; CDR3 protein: CASSVGTNGGETQYF; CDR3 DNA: TGTGCCAGCAGCGTCGGGACAAACGGGGGGGAGACCCAGTACTTC
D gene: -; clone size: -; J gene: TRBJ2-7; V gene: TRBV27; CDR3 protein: CASARSGSSYEQYF; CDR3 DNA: TGTGCCAGCGCCCGCTCCGGAAGCTCCTACGAGCAGTACTTC
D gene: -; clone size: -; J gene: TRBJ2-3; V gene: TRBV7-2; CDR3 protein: CASSFVWEGGQYF; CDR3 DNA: TGTGCCAGCAGCTTCGTTTGGGAAGGGGGACAGTATTTT
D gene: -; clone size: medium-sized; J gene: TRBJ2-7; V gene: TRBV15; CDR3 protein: CATSRGSGGYEQYF; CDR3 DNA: TGTGCCACCAGCAGAGGGTCAGGCGGTTACGAGCAGTACTTC
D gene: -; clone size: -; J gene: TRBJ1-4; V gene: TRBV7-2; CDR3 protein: CASSDERGMGFEKLFF; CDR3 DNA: TGTGCCAGCAGCGACGAAAGGGGGATGGGCTTTGAAAAACTGTTTTTT
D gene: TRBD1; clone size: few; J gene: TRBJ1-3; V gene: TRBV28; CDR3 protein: CATVPYRGFSGNTIYF; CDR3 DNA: TGTGCCACCGTCCCTTACAGGGGGTTCTCTGGAAACACCATATATTTT
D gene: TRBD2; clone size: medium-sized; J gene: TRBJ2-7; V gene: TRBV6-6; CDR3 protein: CASSRGGSSYEQYF; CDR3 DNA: TGTGCCAGCAGCCGGGGGGGCTCGTCCTACGAGCAGTACTTC
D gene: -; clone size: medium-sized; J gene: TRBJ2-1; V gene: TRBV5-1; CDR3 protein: CASSSQTGNNEQFF; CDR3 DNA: TGCGCCAGCAGCTCCCAAACTGGAAACAATGAGCAGTTCTTC
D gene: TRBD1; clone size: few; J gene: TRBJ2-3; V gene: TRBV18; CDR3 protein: CASAGTGSEDTQYF; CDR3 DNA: TGTGCCAGTGCCGGGACAGGGAGTGAAGATACGCAGTATTTT
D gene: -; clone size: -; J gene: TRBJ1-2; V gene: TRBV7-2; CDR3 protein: CASSPQTKGYTF; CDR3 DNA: TGTGCCAGCAGCCCCCAGACGAAAGGCTACACCTTC
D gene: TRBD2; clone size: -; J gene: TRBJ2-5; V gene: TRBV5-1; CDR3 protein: CASSLVGSGVETQYF; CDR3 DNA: TGCGCCAGCAGCCTGGTTGGTAGCGGGGTTGAGACCCAGTACTTC
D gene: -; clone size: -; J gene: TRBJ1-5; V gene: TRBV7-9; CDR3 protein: CASSLVSGTSNQPQHF; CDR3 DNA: TGTGCCAGCAGCTTAGTATCCGGGACCAGCAATCAGCCCCAGCATTTT
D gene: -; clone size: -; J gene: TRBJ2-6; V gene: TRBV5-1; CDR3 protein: CASTWDTAGANVLTF; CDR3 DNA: TGCGCCAGCACCTGGGATACGGCTGGGGCCAACGTCCTGACTTTC
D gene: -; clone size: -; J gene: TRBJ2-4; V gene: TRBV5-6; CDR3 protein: CASSLGRAKNIQYF; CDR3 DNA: TGTGCCAGCAGCTTGGGGAGGGCCAAAAACATTCAGTACTTC
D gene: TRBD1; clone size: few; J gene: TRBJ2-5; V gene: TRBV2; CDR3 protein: CASSGGTGETQYF; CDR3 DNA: TGTGCCAGCAGCGGGGGGACAGGGGAGACCCAGTACTTC
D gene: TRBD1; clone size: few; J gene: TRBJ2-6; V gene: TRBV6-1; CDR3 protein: CASSGWDRKSGANVLTF; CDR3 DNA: TGTGCCAGCAGTGGATGGGACAGGAAGTCTGGGGCCAACGTCCTGACTTTC
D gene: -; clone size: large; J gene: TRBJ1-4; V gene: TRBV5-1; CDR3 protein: CASSLEGGYEKLFF; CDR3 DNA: TGCGCCAGCAGCTTGGAGGGAGGGTATGAAAAACTGTTTTTT
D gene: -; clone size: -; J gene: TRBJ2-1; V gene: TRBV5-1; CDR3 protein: CASSFMGAQGVYNEQFF; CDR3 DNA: TGCGCCAGCAGCTTTATGGGAGCTCAAGGGGTCTACAATGAGCAGTTCTTC
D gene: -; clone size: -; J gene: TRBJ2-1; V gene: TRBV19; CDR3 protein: CASEKSMGGNEQFF; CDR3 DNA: TGTGCCAGCGAAAAATCCATGGGAGGCAATGAGCAGTTCTTC
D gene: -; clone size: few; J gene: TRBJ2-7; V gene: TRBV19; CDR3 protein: CASSIPGFEQYF; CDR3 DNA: TGTGCCAGTAGTATCCCCGGATTCGAGCAGTACTTC
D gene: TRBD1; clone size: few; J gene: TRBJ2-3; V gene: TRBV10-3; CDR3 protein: CAISESGTGVATDTQYF; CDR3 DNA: TGTGCCATCAGTGAGTCAGGGACAGGGGTGGCAACAGATACGCAGTATTTT
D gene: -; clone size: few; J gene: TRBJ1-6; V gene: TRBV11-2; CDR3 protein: CASSLKPDYNSPLHF; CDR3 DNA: TGTGCCAGCAGCTTAAAACCGGACTATAATTCACCCCTCCACTTT
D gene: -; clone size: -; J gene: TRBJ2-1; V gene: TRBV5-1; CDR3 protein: CASSPRGGGHYNEQFF; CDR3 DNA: TGCGCCAGCAGCCCGAGGGGCGGGGGCCACTACAATGAGCAGTTCTTC
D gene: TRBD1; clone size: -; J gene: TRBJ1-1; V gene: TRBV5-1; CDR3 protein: CASSLWTGGSEAFF; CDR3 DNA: TGCGCCAGCAGCTTGTGGACAGGCGGATCTGAAGCTTTCTTT
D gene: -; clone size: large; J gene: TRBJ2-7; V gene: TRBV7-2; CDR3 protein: CASSYDRSSSYEQYF; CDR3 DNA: TGTGCCAGCAGTTACGACAGGAGCAGCTCCTACGAGCAGTACTTC
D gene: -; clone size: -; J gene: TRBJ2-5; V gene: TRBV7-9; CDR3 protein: CASSLSRETQYF; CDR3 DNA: TGTGCCAGCAGCTTATCTCGGGAGACCCAGTACTTC
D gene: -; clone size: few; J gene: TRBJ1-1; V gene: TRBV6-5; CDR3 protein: CASSYSGGATEAFF; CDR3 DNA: TGTGCCAGCAGTTACTCGGGAGGAGCCACTGAAGCTTTCTTT
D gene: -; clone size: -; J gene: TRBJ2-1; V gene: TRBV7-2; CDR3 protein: CASSLLLLNEQFF; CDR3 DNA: TGTGCCAGCAGCTTACTGCTTCTCAATGAGCAGTTCTTC
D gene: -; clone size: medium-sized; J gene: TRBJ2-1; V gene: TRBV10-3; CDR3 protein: CATNSYNEQFF; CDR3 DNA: TGTGCCACGAATTCCTACAATGAGCAGTTCTTC